The TCR beta chain under discussion was sequenced for a study of cytomegalovirus exposure and HLA in healthy donors. CDR1 is SGHDT, CDR2 YYEEEE, per germline. Trimming removed 0 bases at V and 2 bases at J, with 15 bases between. The CDR3 is 16 residues long. Use of 60 Vbeta and 13 Jbeta primers characterized the PCR. The table came from immunoSEQ multiplex PCR; TCRdb's copy has only in-frame clones and leaves some out. Of about 130,000 clones listed, less than 85% are singletons. The TCR was taken from a man younger than 35 in good health and CMV-seropositive. V usage is TRBV5-6 and J usage is TRBJ2-7, with a possible D match to TRBD1 (6 bases). Sequencing was done on a sample of PBMCs. Here the CDR3 reads CASSLAQGRRTYEQYF. CDR3 coding DNA: TGTGCCAGCAGCTTGGCCCAGGGGCGAAGGACCTACGAGCAGTACTTC.